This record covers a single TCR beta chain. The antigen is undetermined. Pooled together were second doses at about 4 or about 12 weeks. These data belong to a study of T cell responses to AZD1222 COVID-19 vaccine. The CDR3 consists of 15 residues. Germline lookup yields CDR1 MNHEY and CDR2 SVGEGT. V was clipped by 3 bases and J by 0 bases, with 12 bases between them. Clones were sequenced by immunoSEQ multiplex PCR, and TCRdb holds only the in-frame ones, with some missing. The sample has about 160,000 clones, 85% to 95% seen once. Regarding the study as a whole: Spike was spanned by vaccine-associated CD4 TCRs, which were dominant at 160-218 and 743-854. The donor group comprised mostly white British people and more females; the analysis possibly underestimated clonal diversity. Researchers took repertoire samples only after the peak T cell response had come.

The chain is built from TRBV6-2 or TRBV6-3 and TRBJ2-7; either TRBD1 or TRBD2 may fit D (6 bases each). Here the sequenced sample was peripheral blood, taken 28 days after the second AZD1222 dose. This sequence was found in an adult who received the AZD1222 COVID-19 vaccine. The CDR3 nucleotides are TGTGCCAGCAGTTATCAGGGGCGGGACTCCTACGAGCAGTACTTC. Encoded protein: CASSYQGRDSYEQYF.